What follows describes a single T cell receptor (beta chain). Clones were read by immunoSEQ multiplex PCR, and TCRdb kept only the in-frame ones, dropping some. The table has under 85,000 clones, roughly 90% seen once. The V end lost 4 bases, the J end lost 5 bases, and 15 bases lay between the germline ends. Per germline, CDR1 LNHDA and CDR2 SQIVND (reference sequence). The CDR3 is made up of 15 amino acids. The sample comes from a study of T cell changes during pregnancy in multiple sclerosis. The chain is built from TRBV19 and TRBJ1-5; D may be TRBD1 (5 bases). This receptor was identified in a female donor in good health, enrolled as a control in a pregnancy study. The sequencing used CD4+ T cells from peripheral blood mononuclear cells, collected in the third trimester of pregnancy. CDR3 nucleotides: TGTGCCAGTAGTACGACAGAACTAACGCATCAGCCCCAGCATTTT. It encodes CASSTTELTHQPQHF. The variable domain in full, completed from reference TRBV19 and TRBJ1-5, reads DGGITQSPKYLFRKEGQNVTLSCEQNLNHDAMYWYRQDPGQGLRLIYYSQIVNDFQKGDIAEGYSVSREKKESFPLTVTSAQKNPTAFYLCASSTTELTHQPQHFGDGTRLSIL.